This T cell receptor (beta chain) was profiled in a study of Ad26.COV2.S vaccination and SARS-CoV-2 variants. Study background: Dosing was one shot or two shots 56 days apart.

The treatment: some 19 received Ad26.COV2.S at low or high dose, single or two shots; several received placebo; per-sample allocation not given. After the first vaccine or placebo injection, samples were drawn on day 63. An adult aged 18-55 years in Boston served as the donor. As concerns this clone: Its matching antigen is unknown.

General observations from the study: The study found similar non-spike TCR breadth in vaccine and placebo recipients. Reportedly, after vaccination the spike-specific CD8+ and CD4+ T cell responses displayed substantial breadth.

The CDR3 has 18 residues. V lost 0 bases to trimming and J lost 7 bases, with 22 bases between them. Germline-derived CDR1 and CDR2 are LNHNV and YYDKDF (reference sequence). Clones were sequenced by immunoSEQ multiplex PCR, and TCRdb holds only the in-frame ones, with some missing. The sample carries around 450,000 clones, about 93% recorded once. The sequence was obtained from a person between 18 and 65 years old who received the Ad26.COV2.S COVID-19 vaccine or a placebo. The sequences come from peripheral blood, collected in a trial of Ad26.COV2.S vaccine versus placebo. This chain connects TRBV15 to TRBJ2-1; no clear D gene. The DNA of the CDR3 is TGTGCCACCAGCAGAGATCGTCTGTGGGTTCCGACCCTGAATGAGCAGTTCTTC. Encoded protein: CATSRDRLWVPTLNEQFF.